The 5 T cell receptor beta chains reported below all come from one sample, sequenced in a study of early T cells in non-severe SARS-CoV-2 infection. TCRdb reanalysed the 5' RACE reads using MiXCR and keeps one entry per CDR3 protein. The sample lists roughly 35,000 distinct CDR3 sequences, roughly 6% occurring once. Material for sequencing was whole blood. Receptors were obtained from an adult who was a healthcare worker with PCR-confirmed SARS-CoV-2 infection or an uninfected control (not recorded which).

In this sample, this clonotype turned up many times. The chain links TRBV28 to TRBJ2-4, with 11 bases lining up with TRBD2. The CDR3 covers 14 residues. After removal of 3 bases from V and 10 bases from J, the junction contained 5 bases not matched to a gene. Germline assignment: CDR1 MDHEN and CDR2 SYDVKM. Written as DNA, the CDR3 is TGTGCCAGCAGTTTGGCTAGCGGGAGGTATATTCAGTACTTC. Translation: CASSLASGRYIQYF. Combining the CDR3 with reference TRBV28 and TRBJ2-4 gives the whole variable domain DVKVTQSSRYLVKRTGEKVFLECVQDMDHENMFWYRQDPGLGLRLIYFSYDVKMKEKGDIPEGYSVSREKKERFSLILESASTNQTSMYLCASSLASGRYIQYFGAGTRLSVL.

This clonotype was counted ten times or more. The genes are TRBV11-2 and TRBJ1-5; D perhaps matches TRBD1 (5 bases). Germline CDR1 reads SGHAT; CDR2 reads FQNNGV. Trimming stripped 4 bases from V and 7 bases from J, with 14 bases between. CDR3 length equals 14 residues. CDR3 loop: CASSSGDSRQPQHF. CDR3 in DNA: TGTGCCAGCAGCTCGGGGGACTCGCGGCAGCCCCAGCATTTT.

This clonotype came up many times. The chain recombines TRBV4-1 with TRBJ1-1, with D possibly being TRBD1 (5 bases). This CDR3 has 14 amino acids. Trimming shortened V by 5 bases and J by 1 base, and 11 bases separated the two germline ends. Per germline, CDR1 MGHRA and CDR2 YSYEKL. The CDR3 sequence is CASSSYGGNTEAFF. In DNA, the CDR3 is TGCGCCAGCAGCTCTTACGGGGGGAACACTGAAGCTTTCTTT.

Ten or more counts support this clonotype. The chain has TRBV11-3 and TRBJ2-2; perhaps TRBD2 as D (6 bases). Trimming took 5 bases from V and 0 from J, leaving 16 bases between them. CDR1 is SGHNT and CDR2 is YENEEA in the germline V gene. There are 17 residues in the CDR3. CDR3 DNA sequence: TGTGCCAGCAGCGGAGGGAAGGGGACCTCGAACACCGGGGAGCTGTTTTTT. This encodes CASSGGKGTSNTGELFF.

Many counts were recorded for this clonotype. The chain joins TRBV7-6 to TRBJ2-7, with TRBD2 identical over 10 bases. The V segment lost 5 bases and the J segment 4 bases; nucleotides outside the gene matches: 14. Germline V gene sequence: CDR1 SGHVS, CDR2 FNYEAQ. The CDR3 is 17 amino acids. For the CDR3, the DNA is TGTGCCAGCAGCCCCCAGAGCGGGAGGGCCTTTCAATACGAGCAGTACTTC. It yields the protein CASSPQSGRAFQYEQYF.